This record covers a single T cell receptor (beta chain). Trimming took 6 bases from V and 9 from J; bases not matched to a gene: 14. The CDR3 totals 14 residues. From germline, CDR1 is MNHNS and CDR2 SASEGT. These data belong to a study of tumor-infiltrating lymphocytes in primary liver carcinoma. For the study at large: Men and women, 30 to 69 years of age, made up the patients.

Production of TCR beta cDNA used 400 to 600 ng total RNA together with a constant-region primer. It was through three nested multiplex PCR rounds of slightly modified ARM-PCR that TCR beta libraries arose. The two initial PCR rounds, nine to eleven cycles each, used TRBV1-TRBV30 forward and C-beta reverse primers. TCRdb reanalysed the multiplex PCR reads using MiXCR and keeps one entry per CDR3 protein. The table records nearly 50,000 distinct CDR3 sequences, 70% to 75% of them present only once. Co-extraction of RNA and DNA was performed on roughly 17-32 mg of unsorted bulk tissue. The sequence derives from a man aged 35 to 55 with primary liver carcinoma and hepatitis B virus infection. Sequenced sample: liver tumor tissue from sampling region 3. Subset noted: tumor region T3, left-lateral pole. The chain uses TRBV6-1 and TRBJ2-7; 7 bases align to TRBD2. The chain's CDR3 is CASRGRDYSGGQYF. CDR3 DNA sequence: TGTGCCAGCAGAGGGAGGGACTATTCGGGAGGGCAGTACTTC.